This T cell receptor (beta chain) was observed in a study of T cell changes during pregnancy in multiple sclerosis. The V and J ends lost 5 bases and 4 bases, in that order; junction bases with no gene match: 7. The CDR3 is 15 amino acids. Looked up from germline, CDR1 is SGDLS and CDR2 is YYNGEE. Measured with immunoSEQ multiplex PCR; TCRdb has only the in-frame clones, and not every one. The sample includes roughly 29,000 clones, around 94% seen only once; the top ten take 5.7%. The sequencing here drew on CD8+ T cells from peripheral blood mononuclear cells, taken before pregnancy. This chain links TRBV9 with TRBJ2-1, with 9 bases fitting TRBD1. The receptor's source is a female donor with multiple sclerosis, enrolled in a pregnancy study. In nucleotides, the CDR3 is TGTGCCAGCAGTGGAACCGGGACAGGGTACAATGAGCAGTTCTTC. It translates to CASSGTGTGYNEQFF.